The 13 T cell receptor beta chains reported below all come from one sample, sequenced in a study of read filtering for tumor transcriptome and immune sequencing. This library used approximately 370 ng RNA and molecular barcoded adaptors spanning alpha/delta and beta/gamma chains. TCRdb processed the reads anew with MiXCR; each CDR3 protein has one entry. The sample holds tens of thousands of distinct CDR3 sequences, around an eighth seen once. The sequencing sample was made of a population of CD138-negative cells sorted from bone marrow. The receptor source for this set is a donor aged 40 or over with multiple myeloma.

At least ten counts were recorded for this clonotype. V and J are TRBV7-6 and TRBJ2-7; D not certain. The CDR3 spans 15 residues. Per germline, CDR1 SGHVS and CDR2 FNYEAQ. The V and J ends lost 5 bases and 1 base respectively, with 15 bases between them. CDR3 in amino acids: CASSQRPGVSYEQYF. The DNA for the CDR3 is TGTGCCAGCAGCCAACGACCTGGAGTATCCTACGAGCAGTACTTC. The full variable domain, completed using reference TRBV7-6 and TRBJ2-7, is GAGVSQSPRYKVTKRGQDVALRCDPISGHVSLYWYRQALGQGPEFLTYFNYEAQQDKSGLPNDRFSAERPEGSISTLTIQRTEQRDSAMYRCASSQRPGVSYEQYFGPGTRLTVT.

This clonotype has a count of ten or more. This chain joins TRBV4-2 and TRBJ2-5, with 7 bases fitting TRBD1. The CDR3 totals 14 residues. V shed 0 bases, J shed 5 bases, and the junction held 3 bases outside the gene matches. Germline CDR1 reads LGHNA; CDR2 reads YNFKEQ. CDR3 coding DNA: TGTGCCAGCAGCCAAGAGGGACAGTCTGAGACCCAGTACTTC. This codes for CASSQEGQSETQYF.

V gene TRBV9 combines with J gene TRBJ1-3; D not certain. CDR1 is SGDLS, CDR2 YYNGEE, per germline. The V end was cut by 4 bases, the J end by 0 bases, with 14 bases between. The CDR3 is 16 amino acids. DNA of the CDR3: TGTGCCAGCAGCCCCAGTGGGGTGCTCTCTGGAAACACCATATATTTT. It is translated as CASSPSGVLSGNTIYF. Variable domain in full (rest from reference TRBV9 and TRBJ1-3): DSGVTQTPKHLITATGQRVTLRCSPRSGDLSVYWYQQSLDQGLQFLIQYYNGEERAKGNILERFSAQQFPDLHSELNLSSLELGDSALYFCASSPSGVLSGNTIYFGEGSWLTVV.

This clonotype was counted ten times or more. The V gene is TRBV15, the J gene TRBJ2-5; the D gene is possibly TRBD1 (7 bases). Germline V gene lookup returns CDR1 LNHNV and CDR2 YYDKDF (reference sequence). Trimming removed 5 bases from V and 3 bases from J, with 10 bases in between. There are 13 residues in the CDR3. CDR3 coding DNA: TGTGCCACCAGCGTCAGGGGGGAAGAGACCCAGTACTTC. It is translated as CATSVRGEETQYF.

The rearrangement joins TRBV29-1 to TRBJ1-2, with D possibly being TRBD1 (5 bases). Germline V lookup: CDR1 SQVTM, CDR2 ANQGSEA. V shed 3 bases and J shed 0 bases, with 14 bases lying between them. CDR3 length: 15 residues. The CDR3 DNA reads TGCAGCGTTGATAGCTGGGGGGAAGCTAACTATGGCTACACCTTC. This translates into CSVDSWGEANYGYTF.

This clonotype has a count of ten or more. The V call is TRBV7-6, the J call TRBJ1-4, with a weak D call TRBD1 (6 bases). V was cut by 1 base and J by 2 bases, with 11 bases left in between. The CDR3 is 16 amino acids. Per germline, CDR1 SGHVS and CDR2 FNYEAQ. CDR3 region: CASSLGQAATNEKLFF. For the CDR3, the DNA is TGTGCCAGCAGCTTAGGACAGGCAGCGACTAATGAAAAACTGTTTTTT.

This clonotype came up many times. This sequence joins TRBV28 and TRBJ1-3; D unclear. CDR3 size: 17 residues. The V end lost 6 bases, the J end lost 0 bases, and 18 bases lay between the germline ends. Germline lookup yields CDR1 MDHEN and CDR2 SYDVKM. The CDR3 DNA reads TGTGCCAGCAGCACCTATGCGTGGCGGAGCTCTGGAAACACCATATATTTT. Residues: CASSTYAWRSSGNTIYF.

This clonotype was observed many times. This chain uses TRBV15 with TRBJ2-5; D might be TRBD2 (6 bases). Germline V gene data show CDR1 as LNHNV and CDR2 as YYDKDF (reference sequence). This CDR3 is built from 16 residues. V lost 0 bases to trimming and J lost 2 bases, with 13 bases between them. CDR3 amino acids: CATSRDPGTVQETQYF. The CDR3 DNA sequence: TGTGCCACCAGCAGAGACCCTGGGACTGTACAAGAGACCCAGTACTTC.

A note on this clonotype: This sequence may be a read error, since a much larger clone differs from it by one base. This chain joins TRBV7-9 and TRBJ1-1; D uncertain. Germline V gives CDR1 SEHNR, CDR2 FQNEAQ (reference sequence). The CDR3 is 14 amino acids. V was clipped by 1 base and J by 4 bases, with 10 bases between them. CDR3 in amino acids: CASSLERSGTEAFF. The DNA for the CDR3 is TGTGCCAGCAGCTTAGAGCGCAGCGGCACTGAAGCTTTCTTT.

This clonotype was counted ten times or more. This rearrangement joins TRBV9 to TRBJ2-5, with D tentatively TRBD1 (5 bases). Trimming took off 3 bases at V and 3 bases at J, with 9 bases between the two ends. Germline values: CDR1 SGDLS, CDR2 YYNGEE. CDR3 size: 13 residues. In nucleotides, the CDR3 is TGTGCCAGCAGCGCCAGGGTGGAAGAGACCCAGTACTTC. Translating gives CASSARVEETQYF.

This clonotype was picked up a small number of times. It may be a read error: a sequence one base away is much more abundant. This chain links TRBV4-1 with TRBJ2-2, with D possibly being TRBD2 (5 bases). Germline CDR1 is MGHRA and CDR2 is YSYEKL. The CDR3 loop spans 14 amino acids. In nucleotides, the CDR3 is TGCGCCAGCAGCCTACATGTAGGCACCGGGGAGCTGCTTTTT. Encoded protein: CASSLHVGTGELLF.

This clonotype has just a few counts. The chain joins TRBV29-1 to TRBJ1-5; D may be TRBD1 (6 bases). The CDR3 length is 13 residues. V was trimmed by 6 bases and J by 5 bases, leaving 14 bases between them. The germline CDR1 and CDR2 sequences are SQVTM and ANQGSEA. CDR3 nucleotides: TGCAGCGTCGCAGGGGTAGGTTATCAGCCCCAGCATTTT. Translating gives CSVAGVGYQPQHF.

At least ten counts were recorded for this clonotype. The chain is built from TRBV15 and TRBJ2-5; 7 bases line up with TRBD1. The CDR3 consists of 12 residues. V shed 5 bases and J 3 bases; nucleotides not matched to a gene: 0. Per the germline V gene, CDR1 is LNHNV and CDR2 is YYDKDF (reference sequence). The chain's CDR3 is CATSGTEETQYF. The CDR3 DNA follows: TGTGCCACCAGCGGGACAGAAGAGACCCAGTACTTC.